This paragraph reports one T cell receptor (beta chain). Its antigen is not known. The entry originates in a study of T cell responses to AZD1222 COVID-19 vaccine. Study overall: Pooling of second doses given at about 4 or about 12 weeks was done.

Overall study results and limits: Repertoire sampling was restricted to post-peak T cell response timepoints. Nearly half of spike-specific TCRs reportedly go after variant regions that carry no mutations.

Measured with immunoSEQ multiplex PCR; TCRdb has only the in-frame clones, and not every one. This table holds about 110,000 clones, about 86% found once. Per the germline V gene, CDR1 is SNHLY and CDR2 is FYNNEI. This CDR3 comprises 13 residues. The V and J ends lost 6 bases and 10 bases, in that order; junction bases with no gene match: 8. The J gene is TRBJ2-1, the V gene TRBV2, with 8 bases that match TRBD1. The sequence was collected from an adult in good health. This specimen consisted of peripheral blood, obtained on day 0 of AZD1222 vaccination. CDR3 protein: CASSDQGAREQFF. The CDR3 DNA reads as TGTGCCAGCAGCGACCAGGGGGCTCGGGAGCAGTTCTTC.